One and the same sample provided the 30 T cell receptor beta chains below, sequenced in a study of T-cell memory formation after mild COVID-19. TCRdb reprocessed the 5' RACE reads with MiXCR, giving one entry per CDR3 protein. In the table there are roughly 600,000 distinct CDR3 sequences, more than 15% of which are singletons. Input material: PBMCs or a T cell subset sorted from them (not recorded which). The receptors shown here come from an adult woman who had mild COVID-19 (a few samples of this study predate the infection). Cell type and time point are not known.

This clonotype was seen only a few times. V is TRBV11-3 and J is TRBJ2-1; 8 bases are shared with TRBD2. Trimming took 7 bases from V and 8 from J; bases not matched to a gene: 4. The CDR3 length is 12 residues. CDR1 is SGHNT, CDR2 YENEEA, per germline. This CDR3 reads CASKTSGDEQFF. In nucleotides, the CDR3 is TGTGCCAGCAAAACTAGCGGCGATGAGCAGTTCTTC.

The chain carries TRBV5-1 and TRBJ1-5, with D tentatively TRBD1 (6 bases). The CDR3 is made up of 14 amino acids. Germline CDR1 and CDR2: SGHRS and YFSETQ. V gave up 4 bases and J gave up 6 bases, with 14 bases separating them. This CDR3 is CASSPGQTGQPQHF. The CDR3 DNA follows: TGCGCCAGCAGCCCGGGACAAACGGGTCAGCCCCAGCATTTT.

This clonotype was counted a few times. This chain joins TRBV15 and TRBJ1-1; D is unresolved. Looked up from germline, CDR1 is LNHNV and CDR2 is YYDKDF (reference sequence). CDR3 length: 12 amino acids. The V end lost 2 bases, the J end lost 5 bases, and 6 bases lay between the germline ends. CDR3 sequence: CATSRSRTEAFF. DNA of the CDR3: TGTGCCACCAGCAGATCACGGACTGAAGCTTTCTTT. Based on the CDR3 plus reference TRBV15 and TRBJ1-1, the full variable domain is DAMVIQNPRYQVTQFGKPVTLSCSQTLNHNVMYWYQQKSSQAPKLLFHYYDKDFNNEADTPDNFQSRRPNTSFCFLDIRSPGLGDTAMYLCATSRSRTEAFFGQGTRLTVV.

This rearrangement joins TRBV6-5 to TRBJ2-1, with 7 nucleotides matching TRBD1. In germline, CDR1 is MNHEY, CDR2 SVGAGI. The CDR3 has 13 amino acids. V dropped 11 bases and J dropped 7; count of bases not matched to a gene: 11. CDR3 sequence: CAAKGAGWNEQFF. CDR3 nucleotide sequence: TGTGCCGCCAAGGGGGCGGGTTGGAATGAGCAGTTCTTC.

This clonotype has more than one count but fewer than ten. The CDR3 bases are TGTGCCAGCAACCCTGGGGCTGGAAACACCATATATTTT. This encodes CASNPGAGNTIYF. The chain recombines TRBV5-4 with TRBJ1-3; D remains ambiguous. This CDR3 has 13 amino acids. V was trimmed by 6 bases and J by 2 bases, leaving 9 bases between them. Germline lookup yields CDR1 SGHNT and CDR2 YYREEE (reference sequence).

This clonotype came up a few times. This chain links TRBV20-1 with TRBJ1-6, with D uncertain. Germline V lookup: CDR1 DFQATT, CDR2 SNEGSKA (reference sequence). The CDR3 sequence is 11 residues long. V lost 3 bases, J lost 8 bases, and 5 bases lay in between. The CDR3 loop is CSASPDSPLHF. The CDR3, as DNA: TGCAGTGCTAGCCCGGATTCACCCCTCCACTTT.

The chain employs TRBV23-1 and TRBJ2-5, with D possibly matching TRBD2 (6 bases). TRBV23-1 is an ORF, with its function uncertain. The CDR3 is made up of 17 amino acids. The V gene lost 3 bases and the J gene lost 4 bases, with 21 bases spanning the gap. CDR3 in DNA: TGCGCCAGCAGTCATCCGAGGCGGGATTGTCTCCGAGAGACCCAGTACTTC. As protein: CASSHPRRDCLRETQYF.

This clonotype was counted between two and nine times. The chain uses TRBV20-1 and TRBJ1-2; tentative D call: TRBD1 (6 bases). CDR1 DFQATT and CDR2 SNEGSKA come from the germline V gene (reference sequence). This CDR3 has 13 residues. V lost 7 bases and J 7 bases, leaving 19 bases between the germline ends. The CDR3 nucleotides read TGCAGTGTCCCGGGCCACAGGGAGGCTGGCTACACCTTC. This translates into CSVPGHREAGYTF.

Ten or more counts support this clonotype. The chain combines TRBV15 with TRBJ2-1; possibly TRBD2 for D (5 bases). From germline, CDR1 is LNHNV and CDR2 YYDKDF (reference sequence). Trimming removed 9 bases at V and 9 bases at J, with 15 bases between. This CDR3 comprises 12 residues. For the CDR3, the DNA is TGTGCCACAGCCGGGGTTAGTTTTGAGCAGTTCTTC. Protein: CATAGVSFEQFF.

The chain joins TRBV19 to TRBJ2-1; tentatively, D is TRBD1 (5 bases). Germline V gives CDR1 LNHDA, CDR2 SQIVND (reference sequence). The V and J ends lost 1 base and 10 bases respectively, with 5 bases between them. The CDR3 has 11 residues. CDR3 protein: CASSIGQEQFF. Written as DNA, the CDR3 is TGTGCCAGTAGTATAGGACAGGAGCAGTTCTTC.

This clonotype was seen at least ten times. V usage is TRBV12-3 or TRBV12-4 and J usage is TRBJ1-1; D is uncertain. The V gene lost 8 bases and the J gene lost 1 base, with 14 bases spanning the gap. The CDR3 is made up of 14 amino acids. In DNA form, the CDR3 reads TGTGCCAGCCTGCCTCTCGCAGGGAACACTGAAGCTTTCTTT. Protein product: CASLPLAGNTEAFF.

This clonotype was observed a handful of times. The chain links TRBV7-8 to TRBJ2-1; D is undetermined. The CDR3 is 12 residues long. Germline V gene sequence: CDR1 SGHVS, CDR2 FQNEAQ. Trimming removed 4 bases at V and 9 bases at J, with 10 bases between. CDR3 in DNA: TGTGCCAGCAGCTCCTCCGGAGCTGAGCAGTTCTTC. Residues: CASSSSGAEQFF.

V gene TRBV5-1 combines with J gene TRBJ2-7; TRBD1 matches 9 bases. After removal of 7 bases from V and 3 bases from J, the junction contained 8 bases not matched to a gene. The CDR3 has 14 amino acids. From germline, CDR1 is SGHRS and CDR2 YFSETQ. CDR3 nucleotide sequence: TGCGCCAGCGCGGGACAGGGCAGAGACTACGAGCAGTACTTC. Translation gives CASAGQGRDYEQYF.

This clonotype was seen a few times. This sequence joins TRBV6-2 or TRBV6-3 and TRBJ2-1; the D is unclear. The CDR3 length is 15 residues. V was shortened by 0 bases and J by 8 bases, with 14 bases between the two germline ends. Per germline, CDR1 MNHEY and CDR2 SVGEGT. Here the CDR3 DNA reads TGTGCCAGCAGTTACTCGAAGGCGCAGGTCGATGAGCAGTTCTTC. This codes for CASSYSKAQVDEQFF.

This clonotype was found many times. The chain links TRBV3-1 to TRBJ2-7, with 10 bases fitting TRBD1. The CDR3 loop spans 15 amino acids. The V and J ends lost 4 bases and 3 bases, in that order; junction bases with no gene match: 6. The germline V gene has CDR1 LGHDT and CDR2 YNNKEL (reference sequence). CDR3 nucleotide sequence: TGTGCCAGCAGCCGGGACAGGGGTCGTGGCTACGAGCAGTACTTC. This encodes CASSRDRGRGYEQYF.

In its sample, this clonotype was seen many times. The junction differs from germline at one of its ends, possibly a read error. This chain joins TRBV5-1 and TRBJ2-7; D might be TRBD1 (6 bases). Per the germline V gene, CDR1 is SGHRS and CDR2 is YFSETQ. The CDR3 covers 14 residues. CDR3 sequence: CASSLQGTSYEQYF. CDR3 bases: TGTGCCAGCAGCTTACAGGGAACCTCTTACGAGCAGTACTTC.

V and J are TRBV6-1 and TRBJ2-4; D remains unclear. Trimming stripped 3 bases from V and 0 bases from J, with 12 bases between. This CDR3 has 16 residues. Germline V gene data show CDR1 as MNHNS and CDR2 as SASEGT. CDR3 sequence: CASSESFRLAKNIQYF. The CDR3 DNA follows: TGTGCCAGCAGTGAGAGCTTCCGACTAGCCAAAAACATTCAGTACTTC.

This clonotype was counted between two and nine times. The V gene is TRBV7-2, the J gene TRBJ2-7; D unresolved. V was shortened by 1 base and J by 2 bases, with 6 bases between the two germline ends. This CDR3 contains 13 residues. Per germline, CDR1 SGHTA and CDR2 FQGNSA. CDR3 DNA sequence: TGTGCCAGCAGCTTAGATCCAGCCTACGAGCAGTACTTC. This gives the protein CASSLDPAYEQYF.

This clonotype was observed a few times. V is TRBV29-1 and J is TRBJ2-7; 7 bases are a match to TRBD2. The CDR3 has 12 residues. Per the germline V gene, CDR1 is SQVTM and CDR2 is ANQGSEA. V lost 4 bases to trimming and J lost 4 bases; unmatched junction nucleotides: 4. Here the CDR3 DNA reads TGCAGCGTTGCTGGGACTACGTACGAGCAGTACTTC. This sequence encodes CSVAGTTYEQYF.

V gene TRBV20-1 combines with J gene TRBJ2-7, with 8 bases fitting TRBD2. Germline values: CDR1 DFQATT, CDR2 SNEGSKA (reference sequence). The CDR3 contains 14 residues. Trimming removed 6 bases from V and 1 base from J; junction bases left unmatched: 8. CDR3 sequence: CSAPTGLVSYEQYF. The CDR3 nucleotides read TGCAGTGCCCCAACGGGACTAGTTTCCTACGAGCAGTACTTC.

The genes are TRBV4-2 and TRBJ2-1, with 7 bases lining up with TRBD2. This CDR3 is built from 15 residues. In germline, CDR1 is LGHNA, CDR2 YNFKEQ. Trimming removed 0 bases from V and 7 bases from J; junction bases left unmatched: 6. CDR3 protein: CASSQEAGEGNEQFF. CDR3 coding DNA: TGTGCCAGCAGCCAAGAGGCGGGAGAGGGAAATGAGCAGTTCTTC.

This clonotype was found a few times. The rearrangement joins TRBV4-1 to TRBJ2-7; tentative D call: TRBD2 (5 bases). The CDR3 totals 14 residues. Germline V lookup: CDR1 MGHRA, CDR2 YSYEKL. Trimming removed 0 bases from V and 12 bases from J, with 18 bases in between. In nucleotides, the CDR3 is TGCGCCAGCAGCCAAGATAGGACTCCCTTTTATCTGTACTTC. Translated: CASSQDRTPFYLYF.

This clonotype turned up a few times. The chain uses TRBV20-1 and TRBJ1-1; D gene ambiguous. CDR1 and CDR2 (germline): DFQATT, SNEGSKA (reference sequence). Trimming took 2 bases from V and 6 from J, leaving 13 bases between them. The CDR3 contains 13 residues. The CDR3 protein is CSARSPHDSEAFF. CDR3 coding DNA: TGCAGTGCTAGATCCCCTCATGATTCTGAAGCTTTCTTT.

The rearrangement links TRBV4-3 to TRBJ2-2; D is perhaps TRBD2 (6 bases). The CDR3 extends over 17 amino acids. CDR1 is LGHNA, CDR2 YSLEER, per germline. The germline V and J ends were trimmed by 1 base and 1 base, with 13 bases remaining between them. The CDR3, as DNA: TGCGCCAGCAGCCAAGGAGTGGGGACTGTGAACACCGGGGAGCTGTTTTTT. This translates into CASSQGVGTVNTGELFF.

The V call is TRBV30, the J call TRBJ2-3; 11 bases fit TRBD2. Germline assignment: CDR1 GTSNPN and CDR2 SVGIG (reference sequence). V lost 3 bases to trimming and J lost 8 bases; unmatched junction nucleotides: 7. The CDR3 totals 14 residues. The DNA of the CDR3 is TGTGCCTGGAGCGGGACTAGCGGTGCGGGTACGCAGTATTTT. It codes for CAWSGTSGAGTQYF. Complete variable domain (other parts from reference TRBV30 and TRBJ2-3): SQTIHQWPATLVQPVGSPLSLECTVEGTSNPNLYWYRQAAGRGLQLLFYSVGIGQISSEVPQNLSASRPQDRQFILSSKKLLLSDSGFYLCAWSGTSGAGTQYFGPGTRLTVL.

The J gene is TRBJ2-1, the V gene TRBV4-1; D may correspond to TRBD1 or TRBD2 (5 bases each). Trimming took off 4 bases at V and 5 bases at J, with 9 bases between the two ends. CDR3 size: 13 residues. Germline V CDR1 and CDR2: MGHRA, YSYEKL. This chain's CDR3 is CASSRDVDNEQFF. As DNA, the CDR3 is TGCGCCAGCAGCCGGGACGTCGACAATGAGCAGTTCTTC.

This clonotype showed up many times. The chain has TRBV7-2 and TRBJ2-5; D possibly uses TRBD1 or TRBD2 (6 bases each). The CDR3 is 16 residues long. V dropped 4 bases and J dropped 4 bases, with 19 bases sitting between them. Germline V gene data show CDR1 as SGHTA and CDR2 as FQGNSA. CDR3 residues: CASSSGGGRRGETQYF. The CDR3 coding sequence is TGTGCCAGCAGCTCCGGGGGCGGGCGGCGAGGAGAGACCCAGTACTTC.

This rearrangement joins TRBV7-2 to TRBJ2-2, with D perhaps TRBD1 (5 bases). Germline V gene sequence: CDR1 SGHTA, CDR2 FQGNSA. V was pared by 3 bases and J by 10 bases, with 18 bases between. The CDR3 has 15 amino acids. The CDR3 here is CASSFPGHPPVELFF. CDR3 DNA sequence: TGTGCCAGCAGCTTCCCAGGACATCCTCCCGTGGAGCTGTTTTTT.

This clonotype was counted between two and nine times. This chain links TRBV20-1 with TRBJ1-1, with no clear D. The CDR3 consists of 12 residues. Germline loops: CDR1 DFQATT, CDR2 SNEGSKA (reference sequence). Trimming removed 6 bases at V and 8 bases at J, with 16 bases between. In DNA form, the CDR3 reads TGCAGTGCCCCAATTTTTGCAGCCGAAGCTTTCTTT. Translating it yields CSAPIFAAEAFF.

This clonotype showed up just a few times. This chain connects TRBV7-9 to TRBJ2-7; D may be TRBD2 (7 bases). Trimming took 5 bases from V and 2 from J, leaving 19 bases between them. Germline V CDR1 and CDR2: SEHNR, FQNEAQ (reference sequence). CDR3 length equals 16 residues. CDR3 residues: CASSPEGGFSAYEQYF. Written as DNA, the CDR3 is TGTGCCAGCAGCCCGGAGGGGGGGTTCTCCGCCTACGAGCAGTACTTC.